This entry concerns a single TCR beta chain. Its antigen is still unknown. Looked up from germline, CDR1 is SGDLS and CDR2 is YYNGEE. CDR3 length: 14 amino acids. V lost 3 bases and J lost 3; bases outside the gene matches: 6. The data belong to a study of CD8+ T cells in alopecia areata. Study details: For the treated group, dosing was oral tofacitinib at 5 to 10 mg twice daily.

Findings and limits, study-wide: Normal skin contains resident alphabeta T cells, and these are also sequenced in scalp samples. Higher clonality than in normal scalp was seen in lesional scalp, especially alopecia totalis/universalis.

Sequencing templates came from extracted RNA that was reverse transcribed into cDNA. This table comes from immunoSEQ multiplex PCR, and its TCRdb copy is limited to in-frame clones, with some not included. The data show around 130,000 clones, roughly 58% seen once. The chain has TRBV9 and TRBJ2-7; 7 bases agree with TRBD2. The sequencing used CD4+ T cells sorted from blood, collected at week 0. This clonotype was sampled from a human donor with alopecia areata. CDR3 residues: CASSGSSGYYEQYF. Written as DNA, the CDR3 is TGTGCCAGCAGCGGAAGTAGCGGGTACTACGAGCAGTACTTC. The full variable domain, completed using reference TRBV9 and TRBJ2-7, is DSGVTQTPKHLITATGQRVTLRCSPRSGDLSVYWYQQSLDQGLQFLIQYYNGEERAKGNILERFSAQQFPDLHSELNLSSLELGDSALYFCASSGSSGYYEQYFGPGTRLTVT.